The present TCR beta chain was sequenced within a study of cytomegalovirus exposure and HLA in healthy donors (dated by TCRdb to about 2017). Concerning the study at large: According to an earlier analysis of a few hundred of the donors, 200 million or so T cells yielded some 120 million unique TCR beta sequences and approximately 280 Gb of sequence data. Four to six DR-DQ haplotypes were handled as single units for association and clustering, since linkage in the cohort was strong. A separate validation cohort of approximately 120 different subjects was used in addition to the approximately 700-subject first cohort. The study combined high-throughput TCR immunosequencing, statistical association of individual TCRs with disease status, and machine learning to predict cytomegalovirus infection status. The number of donors typed differed by locus, with 629-630 for A, B, C, DRB1 and DQB1, around 500 for DQA1, 600 to 610 for DPA1, and under 490 for DPB1. Every discovery cohort repertoire had been produced on one sequencing platform. A later genetic analysis used genome-wide SNP genotypes for about 60% of the 666 donors, treating that subset as a discovery cohort. In a later analysis, previously published TCR beta repertoires from 666 donors were re-analyzed and high-resolution HLA genotyping was added so that TCR occurrence patterns could be studied. Among the roughly 400 genotyped donors, approximately 82% belonged to the genetic ancestry cluster associated with self-reported Caucasian donors. The study used immunosequencing to profile the T cell repertoires of hundreds of subjects and linked those repertoires to cytomegalovirus serostatus. The study was designed to test whether signatures of past pathogen exposure could be identified by cataloging public T cell receptors. Across 398 genotyped donors of the cohort, an average of approximately 240,000 unique TCR beta nucleotide sequences per donor were sequenced, and about a sixth of those sequences were non-productive. Roughly 300 gigabases of sequencing data and around 80 million unique TCR sequences made up an early release that covered under 750 HLA-typed donors. To decide whether each TCR beta V gene segment behaved as functional or pseudogenic, an earlier analysis of some 600 of the donors relied on high-throughput TCR beta sequencing. Donor age, sex, ethnicity and CMV serostatus were compiled together with the repertoire data. HLA typing covered class I and class II loci at four-digit resolution. Rather than using new phenotypic data, the later analysis identified candidate immune exposures from TCR beta sequences and from how often those sequences occurred across donors. Results the study describes overall, beyond this receptor: A later analysis associated 15,000 to 20,000 TCR beta sequences with specific HLA alleles at a false discovery rate of 0.05. Immune exposure information for the cohort was limited to CMV serostatus. A further reported finding was that TCR beta sequences accurately predicted the HLA-A and HLA-B alleles for most subjects in the first cohort. A total of 150 to 200 TCR beta chains were listed by the study as associated with cytomegalovirus. Cytomegalovirus status was reported to be diagnosed by the classifier with high specificity and sensitivity in both the original and validation cohorts. A later analysis found that HLA-associated TCR beta chains were more clonally expanded and had lower generation probabilities than equally common non-associated chains. In a later genetic analysis, fewer N-insertions in productive TCRs were reported among donors in an Asian-associated ancestry cluster than the roughly 710-donor mean. Sequencing depth was assumed to be roughly uniform across donors in the presence/absence analyses, though that assumption may not hold. Because the 87-base-pair reads could not distinguish some IMGT-functional V segments, including TRBV6-2 and TRBV6-3, those segments were excluded. Because HLA typing was missing for some donors at each locus, association tests included only the typed subset. According to the authors, the approach could potentially be generalized to other disease states and immunological phenotypes. Because counts were too low, about 17 rarely observed V segments, including chromosome 9 orphons, were excluded from the earlier analysis of several hundred of the donors. An earlier analysis of approximately 530 of the donors showed that most TCR beta V segments appeared in productive rearrangements either about 87% or about 30% of the time, which broadly matched IMGT annotations. Most CMV-associated TCR beta chains appeared to be HLA-restricted in a later analysis, and the HLA associations seemed to be driven largely by CMV exposure. Most TCR sequences were observed very rarely across donors, whereas some public TCRs were present in many individuals. A group of highly shared sequence variants was considered likely to be a technical artifact of the sequencing pipeline. Correlated functional status among segregating V segments might reflect linkage disequilibrium, but an unknown experimental factor could not be ruled out. Strong co-occurrence of HLA alleles, especially DR and DQ, made assigning TCR associations to individual alleles difficult. In this cohort, only TCR beta chains were sequenced, and detectable features were limited by the absence of alpha or paired-chain data. An association between a missense DCLRE1C variant and V-gene and J-gene trimming of TCR beta chains was found in a later genetic analysis and replicated in an independent cohort. A later analysis found that TCR association rates varied across HLA loci, with DRB1 alleles showing the most associated TCRs and HLA-C alleles the fewest. Three of the identified cytomegalovirus-associated TCR beta chains were confirmed in vitro to be specific for cytomegalovirus antigens. Several of the top co-occurrence clusters appeared to be linked to parvovirus B19, influenza, CMV and Epstein-Barr virus, according to a later analysis.

V and J are trimmed by 4 bases and 2 bases, and the gene matches miss 10 bases of the junction. The CDR3 runs 16 residues from the cysteine to the phenylalanine. Only the CDR3 DNA stays, 48 bases, in frame from base 1. The germline V gene specifies SGHTS as CDR1 and YDEGEE as CDR2. The cohort was made up of approximately 700 healthy bone marrow donors. All cohort members were sampled while nominally healthy, although unrecorded immune exposures were likely present. The donor was CMV seronegative and belonged to the group of 380 or so seronegative cohort members. Every donor gave a peripheral blood sample, and the peripheral blood mononuclear cells from that sample were used for TCR beta sequencing. Genomic DNA extraction from the blood cell samples was performed with the Qiagen DNeasy Blood Extraction Kit. Libraries came from the immunoSEQ multiplex PCR assay. For the multiplex PCR, a mixture combining 60 forward primers for TCR Vbeta segments and 13 reverse primers for TCR Jbeta segments was used. The CDR3 region of rearranged TCR beta genes was amplified from genomic DNA with a multiplex PCR assay. The Illumina HiSeq System was used to sequence the amplified TCR beta libraries as 87-base-pair reads. As for the authors' bioinformatics: Across the roughly 600 repertoires, a later analysis counted 75 million to 90 million unique TCR beta chains, 9 million to 14 million of which were shared by at least two donors. Raw reads were error-corrected and collapsed into unique sequences with a nearest-neighbor algorithm that merged closely related sequences to remove PCR and sequencing errors. Alignment of CDR3 sequences to IMGT reference sequences was used to assign V, D and J gene segments. For a sequence to be retained, a match of at least six nucleotides to both a V gene segment and a J gene segment was required. Rearrangements were classified as productive when the CDR3 lacked stop codons and remained in frame with V and J, and all other rearrangements were classified as non-productive. CDR3 was defined by IMGT convention, running from the second conserved V-encoded cysteine to the conserved J-encoded phenylalanine. The earlier analysis of some 580 of the donors excluded any sequence lacking an unambiguous match to a single V gene segment. In an earlier analysis of several hundred of the donors, a V segment was called functional when productive rearrangements were above 56.7%, and segregating when the standard deviation between donors exceeded 5%. A statistical classification framework was built to diagnose cytomegalovirus status from the catalog of TCR beta chain sequences. In a later analysis, V and J genes were assigned by comparing TCR nucleotide sequences against IMGT/GENE-DB human TR gene sequences. A later analysis assigned CDR3 sequences and most-parsimonious VDJ recombination scenarios with the TCRdist pipeline. A later analysis defined each TCR beta chain by its CDR3 amino acid sequence plus V-gene family, and excluded reads lacking a unique V-gene family. A later analysis removed roughly 590 highly shared, low-generation-probability nucleotide sequences to deal with suspected cross-contamination and a sequencing artifact. In a later analysis, a clonal expansion index for each public chain was calculated from normalized within-repertoire ranks of inferred template counts. In a later analysis, generation probabilities were computed using a VDJ recombination model fitted to out-of-frame rearrangements, and the results were checked against IGoR. In a later analysis, TCR-TCR, TCR-HLA and TCR-CMV co-occurrence was scored with hypergeometric tests, and a repertoire-size bias correction was applied to TCR pairs. In a later analysis, false discovery rates were estimated by permuting HLA or CMV assignments 20 times. In a later analysis, co-occurring TCRs were grouped with DBSCAN, and TCRdist sequence similarity was added when clustering was performed within HLA-allele-positive subsets. Repertoires with fewer than 30,000 or more than 120,000 public chains, plus five repertoires with anomalous nucleotide sharing, were excluded from co-occurrence clustering. TCRdb mirrors the immuneACCESS table, restricted to in-frame sequences. Some clones are absent from its copies; in checked studies, under half trace to an unresolved V gene, and the reason for the others is unknown. The V and J calls and clone size come from that table; D and trimming were worked out from the DNA. The sample table lists 140,000 to 150,000 clones, 80% of them with a count of one. 4.5% to 5.5% of the sample is in the top ten clones.

As concerns this clone: Its target antigen remains unknown. Base qualities are not provided; no much larger clone lies one nucleotide away.

The sample consisted of PBMCs. The TCR was taken from a man aged 40-50 years in good health and CMV-seronegative. The rearrangement combines TRBV5-8 with TRBJ2-3; 7 of the junction bases match TRBD1. Read as DNA, the sequence is TGTGCCAGCAGCACGCCCCGACAGGGAAACACAGATACGCAGTATTTT. Its amino acids are CASSTPRQGNTDTQYF.